This TCR beta chain was documented in a study of shared clonotypes between healthy human individuals (dated by TCRdb to 2018 to 2020). With respect to the entire study: Two women and a few men aged 18 to 49 years were included in the cohort. Per donor, three plates each were used for CD4 naive and CD4 memory, two for CD8 naive, and one for CD8 memory. Blood TCR repertoires of five healthy adults were deeply sequenced to estimate repertoire size and the extent of clonotype sharing between individuals. To increase sequencing depth and limit assay-specific biases, TCR repertoire library preparation and sequencing were carried out by different laboratories using diverse techniques. Each donor's leukapheresis produced roughly between roughly 0.9 and 8.9 billion PBMCs.

Using the deep immunoSEQ assay, multiplex PCR amplified TCR CDR3 regions from genomic DNA. Extracted genomic DNA from each cell subset was spread evenly across all wells of several immunoSEQ 96-well plates, with each plate serving as a replicate. For sorted subsets, each replicate PCR was loaded with 200 ng genomic DNA, equivalent to about 33,000 T cell genomes. Purified libraries were measured with a Qubit 3.0 fluorometer, size-checked on a Bioanalyzer 2100, and measured again with the KAPA Library Quantification kit. Each immunoSEQ 96-well plate was sequenced on its own single-read 150-cycle Illumina NextSeq 550 flow cell. In the original analysis: Because the immunoSEQ output held only junctional sequences and lacked quality scores, the filtering could not match the filtering applied to full-length reads. Sequences were annotated with PyIR, a Python wrapper for IgBLAST v1.9, and V/J genes and CDR3 were assigned using IMGT germline references. Reads were removed for weak V/J assignments (E-value above 1e-6), missing CDR3, stop codons, out-of-frame junctions, or ambiguous translated residues. A V3J clonotype was defined by an identical inferred V gene, J gene, and CDR3 amino acid sequence. To compute the percentage overlap between repertoires, the number of shared unique clonotypes was divided by the size of the smaller repertoire. Three approaches were used to assess repertoire richness: RTK rarefaction, the Chao1 estimator, and Recon v2.1 estimates of unobserved clonotypes. Generation probabilities were computed with OLGA for all TCRbeta clonotypes obtained by the gDNA method from several donors. Entries here come from immuneACCESS through TCRdb and include only in-frame sequences with V and J called. Some clones fail to appear in such tables; in the studies checked, an unresolved V gene covers under half of the shortfall, and the cause of the remainder is unknown. V, J and clone size were drawn from that table, and D and trimming were deduced from the DNA. The sample table lists some 740,000 clones, approximately 92% of them with a count of one. The ten top clones hold around 24% of the sample.

Broad study findings and their caveats: Pairwise subsampling indicated that sequencing depth was expected to affect the degree of clonotype sharing among donors. Incomplete sequencing was indicated by rarefaction of sorted-subset datasets, despite the large sequencing depth. Across several donors, 4.5% to 6.5% of naive CD4, more than 3% of naive CD8, under 2.5% of memory CD4, and around 0.4% of memory CD8 clonotypes were shared. Sampling was restricted to blood, and TCR repertoires in tissue are likely to differ from TCR repertoires in blood. Because the study included a small number of donors, the genetic and exposure-history diversity represented was limited. Estimated clonotype richness was generally larger for naive than for memory subsets. Higher generation probabilities were observed for clonotypes shared by all four sorted-subset donors than for non-shared clonotypes.

This clone occurred a few times. The antigen it binds to is not known. The sample holds no much larger clone one base away, and base qualities are not on file. CD8 naive samples were obtained by positive selection for CCR7 among CD45RO-negative cells, yielding a CD45RA+CCR7+ population from which TemRA cells were excluded. The donors were healthy, HIV-negative adults who had no recently reported acute infections or vaccinations. Only Caucasian adults living in Nashville, Tennessee, USA were represented among the donors. Blood was obtained by leukapheresis, after which PBMCs were separated by Ficoll-Histopaque density gradient centrifugation and cryopreserved in liquid nitrogen vapor phase. Analytical flow cytometry was used to check the purity and quantity of each magnetically sorted T cell population. Genomic DNA was isolated from each sorted fraction and quantified by UV absorbance on a Nanodrop 2000c.

CDR1 and CDR2, looked up from the germline V gene, are MNHEY and SVGAGI. For this chain, trimming is 5 bases at the V end and 5 bases at the J end, and the number of junction bases without a gene match is 5. From its cysteine to its phenylalanine, the CDR3 spans 14 amino acids. Only the CDR3 DNA is retained, 42 bases long and in frame from the first base. The sequence is built from TRBV6-5 and TRBJ2-7; TRBD2 fits 11 bases in the junction. The TCR was taken from a man aged 25-45 years in good health. The sample consisted of naive CD8+ T cells sorted from blood. According to the study, the label for this sample's cell subset or site signals: CD45RA+CCR7+. The CDR3 protein is CASSLTSGIHEQYF. The bases are TGTGCCAGCAGTCTGACTAGCGGGATCCACGAGCAGTACTTC.